These 14 T cell receptor beta chains share one sample of origin, sequenced in a study of blood T cell repertoires in COVID-19. Some clones are missing from TCRdb's copy, which holds only in-frame ones; the method was immunoSEQ multiplex PCR. In the table there are 150,000 to 200,000 clones, around nine tenths of which are singletons. The sequenced sample was peripheral blood. These receptors came from a woman aged 70-85 years with COVID-19, enrolled during active disease.

This clone was recorded only once. V usage is TRBV5-6 and J usage is TRBJ1-6; TRBD1 aligns across 8 bases. The CDR3 length is 15 residues. Germline CDR1 and CDR2: SGHDT and YYEEEE. Germline trimming cut 0 bases from V and 7 bases from J; bases unmatched to any gene: 3. CDR3 amino acids: CASSLGTGRNSPLHF. The CDR3 DNA reads as TGTGCCAGCAGCTTGGGGACAGGGAGGAATTCACCCCTCCACTTT.

In DNA form, the CDR3 reads TGCAGCGTTGGGGCAGGGTATGGCTACACCTTC. Translating gives CSVGAGYGYTF. The chain carries TRBV29-1 and TRBJ1-2, with a tentative D call TRBD1 (5 bases). Germline V gene sequence: CDR1 SQVTM, CDR2 ANQGSEA. Trimming stripped 4 bases from V and 5 bases from J, with 8 bases between. CDR3 size: 11 residues. Full variable domain (missing parts from reference TRBV29-1 and TRBJ1-2): SAVISQKPSRDICQRGTSLTIQCQVDSQVTMMFWYRQQPGQSLTLIATANQGSEATYESGFVIDKFPISRPNLTFSTLTVSNMSPEDSSIYLCSVGAGYGYTFGSGTRLTVV.

The rearrangement links TRBV6-2 or TRBV6-3 to TRBJ1-2; the D gene is possibly TRBD1 (5 bases). V shed 5 bases and J shed 2 bases, with 6 bases lying between them. Germline CDR1 MNHEY, CDR2 SVGEGT. There are 12 residues in the CDR3. CDR3 amino acids: CASSGANYGYTF. The CDR3 nucleotides are TGTGCCAGCAGTGGGGCCAACTATGGCTACACCTTC.

The rearrangement joins TRBV6-1 to TRBJ1-6, with 10 bases fitting TRBD1. CDR1 and CDR2 from the germline V gene are MNHNS and SASEGT. The V and J ends lost 1 base and 9 bases, in that order; junction bases with no gene match: 3. This CDR3 has 15 residues. CDR3 nucleotide sequence: TGTGCCAGCAGTGAAGAAGGGACAGGGGCTTCACCCCTCCACTTT. Translated, it gives CASSEEGTGASPLHF.

The CDR3 spells CASIKGAGPQETQYF. CDR3 coding DNA: TGCGCCAGTATAAAAGGAGCGGGGCCTCAAGAGACCCAGTACTTC. The gene calls are TRBV5-1 and TRBJ2-5, with 7 bases fitting TRBD2. CDR1 SGHRS and CDR2 YFSETQ come from the germline V gene. Trimming removed 8 bases from V and 2 bases from J; junction bases left unmatched: 12. The CDR3 covers 15 residues. The full variable domain, in which reference TRBV5-1 and TRBJ2-5 provide the parts outside the CDR3, is KAGVTQTPRYLIKTRGQQVTLSCSPISGHRSVSWYQQTPGQGLQFLFEYFSETQRNKGNFPGRFSGRQFSNSRSEMNVSTLELGDSALYLCASIKGAGPQETQYFGPGTRLLVL.

V is TRBV6-2 or TRBV6-3 and J is TRBJ1-6; D not resolved. V lost 0 bases to trimming and J lost 4 bases, with 7 bases between them. CDR1 and CDR2 from the germline V gene are MNHEY and SVGEGT. This CDR3 is built from 15 residues. The CDR3 reads CASSYSPGYNSPLHF. DNA for the CDR3: TGTGCCAGCAGTTACTCGCCAGGATATAATTCACCCCTCCACTTT.

The rearrangement links TRBV19 to TRBJ2-2; D is possibly TRBD2 (5 bases). Trimming removed 2 bases at V and 3 bases at J, with 10 bases between. CDR1 and CDR2 from the germline V gene are LNHDA and SQIVND (reference sequence). This CDR3 comprises 15 residues. The CDR3 region has the DNA TGTGCCAGTAGTATACGGGGTACGCACACCGGGGAGCTGTTTTTT. It is translated as CASSIRGTHTGELFF.

This clone is a singleton in its sample. The genes are TRBV18 and TRBJ2-5; the match to TRBD2 covers 8 bases. After removal of 3 bases from V and 0 bases from J, the junction contained 6 bases not matched to a gene. CDR3 length equals 16 residues. Per the germline V gene, CDR1 is KGHSH and CDR2 is LQKENI. The CDR3 loop is CASSPLAGYNQETQYF. Here the CDR3 DNA reads TGTGCCAGCTCACCGCTAGCGGGTTATAACCAAGAGACCCAGTACTTC.

The CDR3 coding sequence is TGTGCCAGCAGCCCCGGGACAGGGGACCTAAGGGCTAATGAAAAACTGTTTTTT. Translation gives CASSPGTGDLRANEKLFF. The chain uses TRBV5-5 and TRBJ1-4, with 10 bases identical to TRBD1. Trimming cost V 4 bases and J 3 bases; bases outside gene matches: 12. The length of the CDR3 is 18 residues. CDR1 SGHKS and CDR2 YYEKEE come from the germline V gene (reference sequence). The full variable domain, completed using reference TRBV5-5 and TRBJ1-4, is DAGVTQSPTHLIKTRGQQVTLRCSPISGHKSVSWYQQVLGQGPQFIFQYYEKEERGRGNFPDRFSARQFPNYSSELNVNALLLGDSALYLCASSPGTGDLRANEKLFFGSGTQLSVL.

The CDR3 nucleotides are TGCGCCAGCAAAAGACTAGCGGGGGGGCCGTACGAGCAGTACTTC. Residues: CASKRLAGGPYEQYF. V gene TRBV5-1 combines with J gene TRBJ2-7, with TRBD2 matching 14 bases. V shed 6 bases and J 4 bases; nucleotides not matched to a gene: 6. The CDR3 has 15 amino acids. Germline V gene lookup returns CDR1 SGHRS and CDR2 YFSETQ.

The genes are TRBV7-3 and TRBJ1-2; D uncertain. V lost 2 bases and J 7 bases, leaving 11 bases between the germline ends. The length of the CDR3 is 13 residues. Germline loops: CDR1 SGHTA, CDR2 FQGTGA. The CDR3 sequence: CASSLQPRVGYTF. DNA for the CDR3: TGTGCCAGCAGCTTACAACCACGGGTTGGCTACACCTTC.

The V gene is TRBV5-6, the J gene TRBJ2-5; TRBD1 matches at 7 bases. Per germline, CDR1 SGHDT and CDR2 YYEEEE. V trimming: 4 bases; J trimming: 1 base; junction bases outside the gene matches: 4. CDR3 size: 14 residues. This chain's CDR3 is CASSPGQIQETQYF. In DNA form, the CDR3 reads TGTGCCAGCAGCCCGGGACAGATCCAAGAGACCCAGTACTTC.

This clone was detected once. This chain links TRBV6-1 with TRBJ1-5; D not certain. Germline CDR1 MNHNS, CDR2 SASEGT. V lost 0 bases, J lost 0 bases, and 9 bases lay in between. This CDR3 has 16 amino acids. The CDR3 region is CASSEASHYSNQPQHF. Here the CDR3 DNA reads TGTGCCAGCAGTGAAGCCTCACACTATAGCAATCAGCCCCAGCATTTT.

This clone was recorded only once. The V gene is TRBV28, the J gene TRBJ2-1; 12 bases match TRBD1. Germline trimming cut 0 bases from V and 7 bases from J; bases unmatched to any gene: 10. Germline CDR1 and CDR2: MDHEN and SYDVKM. CDR3 length: 18 residues. Written as DNA, the CDR3 is TGTGCCAGCAGTTTATGGGGACAGGGACAGGGGGCGTCTAATGAGCAGTTCTTC. It yields the protein CASSLWGQGQGASNEQFF.